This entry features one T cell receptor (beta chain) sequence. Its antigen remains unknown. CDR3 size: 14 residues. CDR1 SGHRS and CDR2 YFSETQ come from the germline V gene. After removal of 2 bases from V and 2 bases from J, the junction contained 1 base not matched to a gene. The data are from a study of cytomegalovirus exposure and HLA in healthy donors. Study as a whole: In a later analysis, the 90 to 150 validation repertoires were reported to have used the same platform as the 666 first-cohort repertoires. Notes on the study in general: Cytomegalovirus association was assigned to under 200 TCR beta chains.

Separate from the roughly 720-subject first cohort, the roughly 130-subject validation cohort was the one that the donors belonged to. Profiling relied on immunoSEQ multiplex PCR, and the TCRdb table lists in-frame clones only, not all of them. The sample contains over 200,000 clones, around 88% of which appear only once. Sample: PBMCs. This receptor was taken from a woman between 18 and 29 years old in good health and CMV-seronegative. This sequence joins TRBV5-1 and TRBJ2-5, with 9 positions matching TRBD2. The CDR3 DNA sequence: TGCGCCAGCAGCTTTCTAGCGGGACAAGAGACCCAGTACTTC. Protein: CASSFLAGQETQYF.